The 15 T cell receptor beta chains below were found in one sample sequenced in a study of blood T cell repertoires in COVID-19 (dated by TCRdb to the early 2020s). Library preparation employed the immunoSEQ multiplex PCR assay. TCRdb obtained this table from immuneACCESS and retained in-frame rearrangements with V and J assigned. These tables miss some clones; where compared with another copy, unresolved V genes account for less than half of the shortfall, and the remainder is unexplained. This sample has under 300,000 clones in its table, and around nine tenths of those were observed once. About 7.1% of the sample lies in the top ten. Sequences were obtained from peripheral blood. All receptors derive from a woman in her 70s with active or convalescent COVID-19.

The V and J genes are TRBV14 and TRBJ2-7; tentative D call: TRBD1 (6 bases). V was shortened by 4 bases and J by 1 base, with 8 bases between the two germline ends. The CDR3 runs 13 residues. Per the germline V gene, CDR1 is SGHDN and CDR2 is FVKESK. DNA of the CDR3: TGTGCCAGCAGCCGACAGGATTCCTACGAGCAGTACTTC. Translated: CASSRQDSYEQYF.

In its sample, this clone was seen once. This chain uses TRBV2 with TRBJ1-4, with a weak D call TRBD1 (6 bases). This CDR3 is 12 amino acids long. V was shortened by 2 bases and J by 14 bases, with 12 bases between the two germline ends. Germline CDR1 reads SNHLY; CDR2 reads FYNNEI. DNA of the CDR3: TGTGCCAGCAGTGAAACTGGACAGAATCTGTTTTTT. Residues: CASSETGQNLFF.

As DNA, the CDR3 is TGTGCCAGTAGTCCACAGGGGGCTTCCCTTGAAGCTTTCTTT. Translation: CASSPQGASLEAFF. The chain uses TRBV19 and TRBJ1-1, with 9 bases that match TRBD1. After removal of 5 bases from V and 7 bases from J, the junction contained 8 bases not matched to a gene. Germline values: CDR1 LNHDA, CDR2 SQIVND (reference sequence). The CDR3 sequence is 14 residues long.

The CDR3 DNA reads TGTGCCAGCGGGGGGAGAGGCGGTGGAGCTAACTATGGCTACACCTTC. It codes for CASGGRGGGANYGYTF. The chain couples TRBV19 to TRBJ1-2, with TRBD1 as a possible D gene (5 bases). The CDR3 sequence is 16 residues long. Trimming took 9 bases from V and 0 from J, leaving 20 bases between them. Germline V gene lookup returns CDR1 LNHDA and CDR2 SQIVND (reference sequence).

The gene calls are TRBV16 and TRBJ2-7, with 8 bases that match TRBD1. With V trimmed by 2 bases and J by 6 bases, 3 bases remained unmatched. Germline V gives CDR1 KGHSY, CDR2 FQNENV. The length of the CDR3 is 13 residues. The CDR3, as DNA: TGTGCCAGCAGCCAACAGGGGGCTGGCGAGCAGTACTTC. Translation: CASSQQGAGEQYF. The full variable domain, with the rest looked up from reference TRBV16 and TRBJ2-7, is GEEVAQTPKHLVRGEGQKAKLYCAPIKGHSYVFWYQQVLKNEFKFLISFQNENVFDETGMPKERFSAKCLPNSPCSLEIQATKLEDSAVYFCASSQQGAGEQYFGPGTRLTVT.

This clone was counted a single time. This chain links TRBV10-3 with TRBJ1-4; weak D call: TRBD1 (5 bases). V gave up 5 bases and J gave up 8 bases, with 15 bases separating them. Per germline, CDR1 ENHRY and CDR2 SYGVKD. The CDR3 covers 14 residues. CDR3 DNA: TGTGCCATCAGTCCCGGGACTTTGGGGGAAAAACTGTTTTTT. This gives the protein CAISPGTLGEKLFF.

The chain uses TRBV5-1 and TRBJ2-4, with 9 bases identical to TRBD1. CDR1 and CDR2 (germline): SGHRS, YFSETQ. CDR3 length equals 16 residues. The junction had 10 bases not matched to a gene; V was cut back by 4 bases and J by 5 bases. The CDR3 is CASSRPRDREENIQYF. The CDR3 DNA follows: TGCGCCAGCAGCAGGCCTCGGGACAGGGAAGAAAACATTCAGTACTTC.

The chain combines TRBV12-3 or TRBV12-4 with TRBJ1-1, with D uncertain. This CDR3 is 13 amino acids long. Trimming took 6 bases from V and 1 from J, leaving 9 bases between them. The CDR3 sequence: CASSWTKNTEAFF. DNA for the CDR3: TGTGCCAGCAGCTGGACTAAGAACACTGAAGCTTTCTTT.

This clone showed up just once. The V gene is TRBV10-3, the J gene TRBJ2-3; 8 nucleotides align to TRBD1. Germline V CDR1 and CDR2: ENHRY, SYGVKD. CDR3 length: 15 residues. The junction had 11 bases not matched to a gene; V was cut back by 8 bases and J by 4 bases. CDR3 DNA: TGTGCCATCTCAGGGCATCAGGGGGCGTCAGATACGCAGTATTTT. Residues: CAISGHQGASDTQYF.

The rearrangement links TRBV24-1 to TRBJ2-6, with D possibly being TRBD2 (6 bases). The CDR3 covers 17 residues. Germline-derived CDR1 and CDR2 are KGHDR and SFDVKD. Trimming stripped 4 bases from V and 3 bases from J, with 15 bases between. The CDR3 region is CATSDRGTLDGANVLTF. For the CDR3, the DNA is TGTGCCACCAGTGACCGGGGGACTCTAGATGGGGCCAACGTCCTGACTTTC.

V gene TRBV9 combines with J gene TRBJ2-1; D may be TRBD2 (6 bases). The CDR3 extends over 15 amino acids. Deletions cut 0 bases from V and 7 bases from J, with 14 bases between. Looked up from germline, CDR1 is SGDLS and CDR2 is YYNGEE. The CDR3 coding sequence is TGTGCCAGCAGCGTAGCTAGCCCTGGGGGGAATGAGCAGTTCTTC. Translated: CASSVASPGGNEQFF.

This clone was counted a few times. The chain joins TRBV2 to TRBJ1-3; 7 positions agree with TRBD1. After removal of 7 bases from V and 0 bases from J, the junction contained 6 bases not matched to a gene. The CDR3 contains 15 residues. Germline V CDR1 and CDR2: SNHLY, FYNNEI. The CDR3 nucleotides read TGTGCCAGCAAGGGGGACAGCGTCTCTGGAAACACCATATATTTT. Translation: CASKGDSVSGNTIYF. Full variable domain (outside the CDR3, taken from reference TRBV2 and TRBJ1-3): EPEVTQTPSHQVTQMGQEVILRCVPISNHLYFYWYRQILGQKVEFLVSFYNNEISEKSEIFDDQFSVERPDGSNFTLKIRSTKLEDSAMYFCASKGDSVSGNTIYFGEGSWLTVV.

The chain employs TRBV11-2 and TRBJ2-1; D is unresolved. Trimming stripped 0 bases from V and 9 bases from J, with 9 bases between. Looked up from germline, CDR1 is SGHAT and CDR2 is FQNNGV. This CDR3 contains 13 residues. The CDR3 sequence: CASSLDPSSEQFF. As DNA, the CDR3 is TGTGCCAGCAGCTTAGATCCGTCCAGTGAGCAGTTCTTC.

The gene calls are TRBV6-4 and TRBJ2-1; D is perhaps TRBD2 (5 bases). Trimming stripped 4 bases from V and 1 base from J, with 5 bases between. From germline, CDR1 is MRHNA and CDR2 SNTAGT. This CDR3 spans 13 amino acids. This chain's CDR3 is CASSGGSYNEQFF. CDR3 nucleotides: TGTGCCAGCAGTGGAGGGTCCTACAATGAGCAGTTCTTC.

The chain carries TRBV27 and TRBJ2-1; the match to TRBD2 covers 14 bases. V was pared by 6 bases and J by 8 bases, with 6 bases of the junction left unmatched. The CDR3 is made up of 15 amino acids. Per the germline V gene, CDR1 is MNHEY and CDR2 is SMNVEV (reference sequence). In DNA, the CDR3 is TGTGCCAGCAGGAGACTAGCGGGGGGGCCGGATGAGCAGTTCTTC. It codes for CASRRLAGGPDEQFF.